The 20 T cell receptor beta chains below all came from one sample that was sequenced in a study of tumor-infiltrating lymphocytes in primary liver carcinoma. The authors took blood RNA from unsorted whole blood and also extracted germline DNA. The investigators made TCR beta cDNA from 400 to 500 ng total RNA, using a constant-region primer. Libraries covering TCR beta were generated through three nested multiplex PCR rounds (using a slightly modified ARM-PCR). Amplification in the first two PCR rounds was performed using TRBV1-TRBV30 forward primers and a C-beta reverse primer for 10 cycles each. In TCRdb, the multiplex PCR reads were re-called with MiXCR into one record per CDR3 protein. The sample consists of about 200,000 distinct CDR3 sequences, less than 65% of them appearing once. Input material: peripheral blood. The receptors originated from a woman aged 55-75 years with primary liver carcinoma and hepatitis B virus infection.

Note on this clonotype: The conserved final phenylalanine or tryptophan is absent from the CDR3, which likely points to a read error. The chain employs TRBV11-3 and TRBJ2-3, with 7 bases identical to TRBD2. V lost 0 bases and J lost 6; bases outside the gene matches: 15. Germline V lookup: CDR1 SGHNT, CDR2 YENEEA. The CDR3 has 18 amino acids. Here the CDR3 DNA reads TGTGCCAGCAGCTTAGACCCGGTGTCACTAGCGCGAAGGGATACGCAGTATTCT. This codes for CASSLDPVSLARRDTQYS.

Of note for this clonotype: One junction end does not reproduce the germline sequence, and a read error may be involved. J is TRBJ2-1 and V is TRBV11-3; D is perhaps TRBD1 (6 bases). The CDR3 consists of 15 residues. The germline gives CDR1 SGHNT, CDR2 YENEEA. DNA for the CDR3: TGTGCCAACAGCTTAGGGGGTGCCCGACGAGACGAGCAGTTCTTC. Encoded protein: CANSLGGARRDEQFF.

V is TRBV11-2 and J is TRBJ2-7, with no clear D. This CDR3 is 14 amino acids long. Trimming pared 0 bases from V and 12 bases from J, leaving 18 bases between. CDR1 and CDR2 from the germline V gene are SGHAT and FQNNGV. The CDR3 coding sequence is TGTGCCAGCAGCTTAGATATCGTCGTCCCTGATCTGTACTTC. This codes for CASSLDIVVPDLYF.

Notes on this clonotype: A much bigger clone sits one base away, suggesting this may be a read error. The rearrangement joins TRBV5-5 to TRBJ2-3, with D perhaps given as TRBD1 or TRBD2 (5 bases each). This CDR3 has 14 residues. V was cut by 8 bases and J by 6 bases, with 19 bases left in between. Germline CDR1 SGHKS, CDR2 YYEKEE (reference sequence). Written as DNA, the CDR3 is TGTGCCAGTTCGCCGGGACCAGCCTCCGATACGCAGTATTTT. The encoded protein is CASSPGPASDTQYF.

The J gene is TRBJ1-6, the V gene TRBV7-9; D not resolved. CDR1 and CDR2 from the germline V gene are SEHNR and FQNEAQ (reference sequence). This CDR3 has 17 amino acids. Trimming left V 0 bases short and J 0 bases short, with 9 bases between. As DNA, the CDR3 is TGTGCCAGCAGCTTAGCGGGCAGGAGCTCCTATAATTCACCCCTCCACTTT. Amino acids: CASSLAGRSSYNSPLHF.

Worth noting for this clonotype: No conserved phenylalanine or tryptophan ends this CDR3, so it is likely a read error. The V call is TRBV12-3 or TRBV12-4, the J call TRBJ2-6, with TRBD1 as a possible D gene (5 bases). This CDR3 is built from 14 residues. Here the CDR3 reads CASSHRAGAKVLTS. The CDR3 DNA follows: TGTGCCAGCAGTCACCGGGCTGGGGCCAAGGTCCTGACTTCC.

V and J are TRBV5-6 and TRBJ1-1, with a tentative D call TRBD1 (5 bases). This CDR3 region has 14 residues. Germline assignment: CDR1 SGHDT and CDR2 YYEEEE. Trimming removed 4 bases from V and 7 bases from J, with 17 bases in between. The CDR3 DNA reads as TGTGCCAGCAGCGTTGGTGGGGGGGGAAGTGAAGCTTTCTTT. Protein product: CASSVGGGGSEAFF.

CDR3 nucleotide sequence: TGTGCCTGGAGTGTTGAGCGGGGGACCCAGTACTTC. This codes for CAWSVERGTQYF. The rearrangement links TRBV30 to TRBJ2-5; 7 bases line up with TRBD2. Germline V gene data show CDR1 as GTSNPN and CDR2 as SVGIG (reference sequence). Trimming took 0 bases from V and 7 from J; bases not matched to a gene: 2. The CDR3 extends over 12 amino acids.

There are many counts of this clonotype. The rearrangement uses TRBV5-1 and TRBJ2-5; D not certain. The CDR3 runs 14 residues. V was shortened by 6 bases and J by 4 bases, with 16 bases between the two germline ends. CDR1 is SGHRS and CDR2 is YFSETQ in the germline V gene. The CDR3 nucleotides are TGCGCCAGCATCAAAGACATTGGCGGAGAGACCCAGTACTTC. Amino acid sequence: CASIKDIGGETQYF.

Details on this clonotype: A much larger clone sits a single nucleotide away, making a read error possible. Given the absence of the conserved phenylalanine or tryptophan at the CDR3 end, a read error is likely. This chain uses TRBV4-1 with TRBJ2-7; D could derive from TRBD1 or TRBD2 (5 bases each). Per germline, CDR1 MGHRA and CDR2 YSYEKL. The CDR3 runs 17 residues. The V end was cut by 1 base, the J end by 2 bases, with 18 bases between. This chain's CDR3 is CASSQAGKRGFTYEQYS. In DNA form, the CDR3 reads TGCGCCAGCAGCCAAGCGGGAAAGAGGGGTTTTACCTACGAGCAGTACTCC.

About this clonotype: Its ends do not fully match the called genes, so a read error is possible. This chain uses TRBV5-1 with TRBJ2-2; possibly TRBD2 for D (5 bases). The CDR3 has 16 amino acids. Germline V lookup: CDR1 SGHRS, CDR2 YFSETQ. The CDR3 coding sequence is TGCGCCAGCAGCTTGGGGACTCCCCTAAGAACCGGGGAGCTCTTTTTT. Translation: CASSLGTPLRTGELFF.

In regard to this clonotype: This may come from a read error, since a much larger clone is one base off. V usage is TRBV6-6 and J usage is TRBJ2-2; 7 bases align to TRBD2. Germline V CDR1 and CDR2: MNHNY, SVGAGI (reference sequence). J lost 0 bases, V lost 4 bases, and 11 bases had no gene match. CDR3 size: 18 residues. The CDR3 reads CASSSLSSGLSNTGELFF. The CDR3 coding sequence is TGTGCCAGCAGTTCCTTGAGTAGCGGGCTATCGAACACCGGGGAGCTGTTTTTT.

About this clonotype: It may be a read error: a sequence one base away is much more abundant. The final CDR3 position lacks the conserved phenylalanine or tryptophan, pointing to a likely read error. CDR3 bases: TGTGCCAGCAGTTACTCGCGGATGAACACTGAAGCTTTCCTT. Its protein product is CASSYSRMNTEAFL. The chain links TRBV6-6 to TRBJ1-1; the D is unclear. The CDR3 sequence is 14 residues long. CDR1 and CDR2 from the germline V gene are MNHNY and SVGAGI (reference sequence). The V end was cut by 0 bases, the J end by 0 bases, with 5 bases between.

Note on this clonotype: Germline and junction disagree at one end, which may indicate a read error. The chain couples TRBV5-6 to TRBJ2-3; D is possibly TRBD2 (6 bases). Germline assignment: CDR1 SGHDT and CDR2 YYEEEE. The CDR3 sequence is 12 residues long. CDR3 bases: TGTGCCAGTAGCTTGCGGGGAGATACGCAGTATTTT. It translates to CASSLRGDTQYF.

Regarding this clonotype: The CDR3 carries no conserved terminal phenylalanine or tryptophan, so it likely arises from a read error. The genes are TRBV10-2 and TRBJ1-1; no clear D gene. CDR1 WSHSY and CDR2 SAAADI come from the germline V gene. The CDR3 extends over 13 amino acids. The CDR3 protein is CTSSDPTNTGAFY. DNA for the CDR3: TGCACCAGCAGTGACCCTACGAACACTGGAGCTTTCTAT.

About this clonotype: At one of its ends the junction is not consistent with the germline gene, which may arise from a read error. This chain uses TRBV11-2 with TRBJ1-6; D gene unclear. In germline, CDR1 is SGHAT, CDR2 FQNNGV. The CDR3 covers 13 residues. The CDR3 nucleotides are TGTGTCAGCAGCTTACAAGGAGGTCCACCCCTCCACTTT. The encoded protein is CVSSLQGGPPLHF. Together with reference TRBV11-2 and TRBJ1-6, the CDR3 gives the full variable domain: EAGVAQSPRYKIIEKRQSVAFWCNPISGHATLYWYQQILGQGPKLLIQFQNNGVVDDSQLPKDRFSAERLKGVDSTLKIQPAKLEDSAVYLCVSSLQGGPPLHFGNGTRLTVT.

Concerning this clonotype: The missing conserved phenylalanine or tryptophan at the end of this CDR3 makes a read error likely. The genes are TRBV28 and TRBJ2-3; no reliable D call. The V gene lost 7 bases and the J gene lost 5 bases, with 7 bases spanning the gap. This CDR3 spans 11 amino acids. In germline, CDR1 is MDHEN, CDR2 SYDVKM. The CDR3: CASTSQDTQYL. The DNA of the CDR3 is TGTGCCAGCACCTCTCAAGATACGCAGTATCTT.

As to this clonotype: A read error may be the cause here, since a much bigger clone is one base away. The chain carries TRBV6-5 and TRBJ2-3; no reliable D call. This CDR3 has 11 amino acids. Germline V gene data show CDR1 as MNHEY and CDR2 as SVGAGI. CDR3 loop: CAGSYGDTQYF. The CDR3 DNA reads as TGTGCCGGCAGTTACGGGGATACGCAGTATTTT.

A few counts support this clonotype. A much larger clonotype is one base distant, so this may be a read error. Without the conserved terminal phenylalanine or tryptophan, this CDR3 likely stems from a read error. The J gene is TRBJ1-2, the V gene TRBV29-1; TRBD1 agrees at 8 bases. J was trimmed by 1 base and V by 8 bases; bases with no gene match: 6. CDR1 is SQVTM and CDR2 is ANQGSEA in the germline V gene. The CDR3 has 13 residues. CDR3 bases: TGCAGCCTGTGGGACAGGAGTAACTATGGCTACACCCTC. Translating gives CSLWDRSNYGYTL.

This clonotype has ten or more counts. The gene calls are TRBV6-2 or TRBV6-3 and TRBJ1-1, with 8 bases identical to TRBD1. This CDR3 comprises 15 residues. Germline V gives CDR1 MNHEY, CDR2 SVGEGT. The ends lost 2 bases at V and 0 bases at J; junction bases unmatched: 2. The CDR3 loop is CASSYRDRLNTEAFF. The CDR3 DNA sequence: TGTGCCAGCAGTTACCGGGACAGGCTGAACACTGAAGCTTTCTTT.